This record covers a single T cell receptor (beta chain). Its antigen is unknown. This CDR3 has 15 residues. The ends lost 0 bases at V and 11 bases at J; junction bases unmatched: 13. CDR1 SGHKS and CDR2 YYEKEE come from the germline V gene (reference sequence). PCR amplification relied on 60 Vbeta primers (plus 13 Jbeta primers). Using immunoSEQ multiplex PCR, the repertoire was profiled, and TCRdb retains in-frame clones only, with some absent. The sample includes 100,000 to 150,000 clones. This entry is derived from a study of cytomegalovirus exposure and HLA in healthy donors. Findings of the study overall: Highest at DRB1 and lowest at HLA-C, TCR association rates differed among HLA loci in a later analysis.

This chain links TRBV5-5 with TRBJ1-1, with 7 bases aligning to TRBD1. The TCR originated in a man in his late teens or twenties in good health and CMV-seronegative. Sequenced sample: PBMCs. CDR3 sequence: CASSLAETGFLLAFF. As DNA, the CDR3 is TGTGCCAGCAGCTTGGCCGAGACAGGGTTCCTGTTGGCTTTCTTT. Based on the CDR3 plus reference TRBV5-5 and TRBJ1-1, the full variable domain is DAGVTQSPTHLIKTRGQQVTLRCSPISGHKSVSWYQQVLGQGPQFIFQYYEKEERGRGNFPDRFSARQFPNYSSELNVNALLLGDSALYLCASSLAETGFLLAFFGQGTRLTVV.